This T cell receptor beta chain was observed in a study of identical twins. The study's findings and limits: Excess sharing between twins was weaker in beta out-of-frame sequences. Model-predicted out-of-frame TCR alpha sharing fell below observed values in monozygotic twins.

TCRdb reanalysed the 5' RACE reads using MiXCR and keeps one entry per CDR3 protein. The sample records a few hundred thousand distinct CDR3 sequences, roughly 9.9% being singletons. As regards this clonotype: Its antigen is unknown.

V was clipped by 4 bases and J by 5 bases; unmatched bases: 8. The CDR3 sequence is 15 residues long. Germline CDR1 is LGHDT and CDR2 is YNNKEL (reference sequence). This sample was also put to use in a study of yellow fever vaccine responses in identical twins. Turning to that study: In identical twins, vaccine T cell responses appeared partly shared and partly individual.

The V and J genes are TRBV3-1 and TRBJ2-7; the match to TRBD1 covers 10 bases. The sequencing sample was made of PBMCs. The clonotype originates from a woman younger than 35 in good health. CDR3 in amino acids: CASSPRDRGRDEQYF. Here the CDR3 DNA reads TGTGCCAGCAGCCCGCGGGACAGGGGAAGGGACGAGCAGTACTTC.